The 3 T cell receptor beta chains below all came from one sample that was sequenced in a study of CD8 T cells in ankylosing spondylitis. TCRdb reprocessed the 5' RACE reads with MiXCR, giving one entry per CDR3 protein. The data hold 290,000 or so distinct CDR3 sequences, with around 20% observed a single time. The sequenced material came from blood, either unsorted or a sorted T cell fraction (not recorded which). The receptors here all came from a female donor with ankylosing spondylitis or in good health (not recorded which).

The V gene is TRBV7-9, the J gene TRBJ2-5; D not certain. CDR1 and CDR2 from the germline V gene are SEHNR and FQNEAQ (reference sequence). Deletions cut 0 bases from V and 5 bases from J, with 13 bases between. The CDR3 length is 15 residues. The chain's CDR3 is CASSLATPLFETQYF. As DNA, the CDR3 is TGTGCCAGCAGCTTAGCTACGCCTTTATTCGAGACCCAGTACTTC.

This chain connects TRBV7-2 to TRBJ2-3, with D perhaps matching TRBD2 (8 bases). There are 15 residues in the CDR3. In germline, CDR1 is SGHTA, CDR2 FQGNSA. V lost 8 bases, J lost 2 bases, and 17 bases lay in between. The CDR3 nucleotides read TGTGCCAGCGCCCGGGAGGGGGCGCACACAGATACGCAGTATTTT. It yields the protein CASAREGAHTDTQYF.

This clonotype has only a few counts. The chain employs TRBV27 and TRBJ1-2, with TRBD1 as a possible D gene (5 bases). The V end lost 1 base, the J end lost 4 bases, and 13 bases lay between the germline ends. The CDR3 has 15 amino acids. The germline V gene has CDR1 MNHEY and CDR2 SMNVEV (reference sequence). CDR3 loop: CASSLFGARGYGYTF. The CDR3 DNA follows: TGTGCCAGCAGTTTATTTGGGGCAAGAGGCTATGGCTACACCTTC.